This TCR beta chain is from a study of blood T cell repertoires in COVID-19. Study overall: Donors in the United States, Italy and Spain gave samples during acute or convalescent COVID-19. T cells, B-cell-depleted T cells, or PBMCs provided the cDNA or gDNA that served as material.

V dropped 0 bases and J dropped 9; count of bases not matched to a gene: 7. The germline V gene has CDR1 ENHRY and CDR2 SYGVKD. This CDR3 spans 15 amino acids. Only in-frame clones appear in the TCRdb table, and some are missing; sequencing was by immunoSEQ multiplex PCR. Altogether 50,000 to 80,000 clones are present, more than 80% being singletons, with the ten largest covering approximately 10%. The source is a woman over 75 with active COVID-19. The sequencing input was peripheral blood. The genes are TRBV10-3 and TRBJ2-3; 9 bases line up with TRBD2. CDR3 DNA sequence: TGTGCCATCAGTGAGTCTAGCGGGGGACTTACGACGCAGTATTTT. This sequence encodes CAISESSGGLTTQYF.